Listed below are T cell receptor beta chains from one sample, sequenced in a study of cytomegalovirus exposure and HLA in healthy donors. Generated by immunoSEQ multiplex PCR, the TCRdb table keeps only in-frame clones and is missing some. This table has 150,000 to 200,000 clones, about 80% appearing once. Sequenced sample: PBMCs. The source of these receptors is a woman aged 25 to 39 in good health and CMV-seropositive. The CDR3 runs from the conserved cysteine through the conserved F or W. The D gene is left open where the match is weak. Part of the rows lack a size; the others show once, few, many or a class for expanded clones.

abundance	d_gene	v_gene	j_gene	CDR3aa	CDR3nt
.	.	TRBV29-1	TRBJ1-1	CSASRADGIMNTEAFF	TGCAGCGCCTCTCGGGCGGACGGGATCATGAACACTGAAGCTTTCTTT
few	TRBD1	TRBV7-8	TRBJ1-1	CASSLGTGGLNTEAFF	TGTGCCAGCAGCCTGGGGACAGGGGGTTTGAACACTGAAGCTTTCTTT
.	TRBD1	TRBV4-2	TRBJ1-5	CASSSSQTGGQPQHF	TGTGCCAGCAGCTCGAGCCAGACAGGGGGTCAGCCCCAGCATTTT
.	.	TRBV15	TRBJ2-1	CATSSGTSRRLEQFF	TGTGCCACCAGCAGTGGAACTAGTCGCCGGTTGGAGCAGTTCTTC
.	TRBD2	TRBV4-1	TRBJ2-7	CASSQDGLAGTDEQYF	TGCGCCAGCAGCCAAGATGGGTTAGCGGGGACGGATGAGCAGTACTTC
.	.	TRBV6-5	TRBJ2-5	CASSYSGRETQYF	TGTGCCAGCAGTTACTCAGGGAGGGAGACCCAGTACTTC
.	.	TRBV5-6	TRBJ2-1	CASSASHEQFF	TGTGCCAGCAGCGCGAGTCATGAGCAGTTCTTC
.	TRBD2	TRBV9	TRBJ2-3	CASSGLAGGPTDTQYF	TGTGCCAGCAGCGGACTAGCGGGGGGGCCCACAGATACGCAGTATTTT
.	TRBD1	TRBV6-5	TRBJ1-4	CASSSGQGEEKLFF	TGTGCCAGCAGCTCGGGACAGGGAGAAGAAAAACTGTTTTTT
.	.	TRBV6-1	TRBJ1-5	CASSEAGQGKGDQPQHF	TGTGCCAGCAGTGAAGCGGGGCAGGGGAAGGGGGATCAGCCCCAGCATTTT
.	.	TRBV9	TRBJ1-1	CASSVSGDGTEAFF	TGTGCCAGCAGCGTATCGGGAGACGGGACTGAAGCTTTCTTT
.	TRBD1	TRBV5-8	TRBJ2-5	CASSGQGRETQYF	TGTGCCAGCAGCGGACAGGGTCGAGAGACCCAGTACTTC
.	.	TRBV7-2	TRBJ2-1	CASSLEVGPYNEQFF	TGTGCCAGCAGCTTAGAAGTGGGCCCCTACAATGAGCAGTTCTTC
.	.	TRBV23-1	TRBJ2-7	CASSQSEVLSPYEQYF	TGCGCCAGCAGTCAATCCGAAGTACTAAGCCCCTACGAGCAGTACTTC
few	TRBD2	TRBV6-5	TRBJ2-7	CASSYSISGRSYEQYF	TGTGCCAGCAGTTACTCGATTAGCGGGAGATCCTACGAGCAGTACTTC
.	.	TRBV4-3	TRBJ2-1	CASSHGRTDEQFF	TGCGCCAGCAGCCACGGCAGAACAGACGAGCAGTTCTTC
once	TRBD1	TRBV19	TRBJ2-1	CASSIGGQGNEQFF	TGTGCCAGTAGTATAGGGGGACAGGGAAATGAGCAGTTCTTC
.	.	TRBV7-2	TRBJ1-5	CASSHGGGNQPQHF	TGTGCCAGCAGCCACGGCGGGGGAAATCAGCCCCAGCATTTT
few	TRBD2	TRBV5-5	TRBJ2-1	CASSLDGGDYNEQFF	TGTGCCAGCAGCTTGGACGGGGGGGATTACAATGAGCAGTTCTTC
.	TRBD1	TRBV19	TRBJ1-5	CASTTGTGLSNQPQHF	TGTGCCAGTACCACCGGGACAGGGCTCAGCAATCAGCCCCAGCATTTT
.	.	TRBV6-5	TRBJ2-2	CASSHNTGPTGELFF	TGTGCCAGCAGTCACAACACAGGGCCCACCGGGGAGCTGTTTTTT
.	TRBD1	TRBV11-2	TRBJ2-1	CASSSGGGGQGTYNEQFF	TGTGCCAGCAGCTCAGGAGGAGGGGGACAGGGGACCTACAATGAGCAGTTCTTC
.	TRBD1	TRBV28	TRBJ2-3	CARTLLRDRASDTQYF	TGTGCCAGGACCCTCCTCCGGGACAGGGCCTCAGATACGCAGTATTTT
.	.	TRBV7-9	TRBJ1-1	CASSLAGITDTEAFF	TGTGCCAGCAGCTTAGCCGGGATTACCGACACTGAAGCTTTCTTT
.	.	TRBV29-1	TRBJ1-1	CSADSKEGFGLF	TGCAGCGCCGACTCTAAGGAGGGGTTCGGACTGTTT
.	.	TRBV5-1	TRBJ2-1	CASSLAEGYNEQFF	TGCGCCAGCAGCTTAGCGGAGGGCTACAATGAGCAGTTCTTC